The clone carrying this T cell receptor (beta chain) was observed a handful of times. Its antigen is undetermined. The entry originates in a study of human CD4 T cells and Enterobacteriaceae. Study findings and constraints: Broadly cross-reactive clonotypes: about 55% of the 19 ranked in the top 5%. Ex vivo clonotype reactivity was inferred only by sequence matching.

TCRdb's copy holds only in-frame clones and misses some; the assay was immunoSEQ multiplex PCR. The top ten clones hold 1.7% of a sample with about 29,000 clones, 82% of them seen once. Per germline, CDR1 SGHDN and CDR2 FVKESK. After removal of 2 bases from V and 0 bases from J, the junction contained 6 bases not matched to a gene. CDR3 size: 17 residues. Memory CD4+ T cells were sorted as all CD4+ cells except CD45RA+CCR7+CD95- naive cells, over 95% pure. Healthy donors' blood was sourced from blood donation centers in Switzerland. Total CD4+ T cells and monocytes came from CD4/CD14 microbead positive selection.

Sequenced input: memory CD4+ T cells from blood. The chain is built from TRBV14 and TRBJ2-1, with TRBD2 matching over 8 bases. This TCR came from a human donor in good health. In DNA, the CDR3 is TGTGCCAGCAGCCAAAGGAGGGCGGGAGGCTCCTACAATGAGCAGTTCTTC. Translation: CASSQRRAGGSYNEQFF.